This TCR beta chain comes out of a study of human T cells and chemical hapten exposure. In its sample, this clonotype was seen many times. Time point given: patch test 1, 2 weeks after DPC sensitization. As to treatment: therapeutic diphenylcyclopropenone sensitization with weekly scalp DPC. Each donor was an alopecia patient between 18 and 70 years of age who qualified for DPC. Library construction involved attaching unique molecular identifiers to individual cDNA molecules, which allowed quantitative, reproducible TCR counting. In the study's own analysis: A per-sample median of about 96,000 TCRs was observed, with counts ranging from roughly 20,000 to 700,000. TCRdb processed the RACE reads anew with MiXCR; each CDR3 protein has one entry. These V and J calls rely on TCRdb rather than the paper's analysis. The sample includes fewer than 400,000 distinct CDR3 sequences, approximately 6.3% of them seen just once.

Germline lookup yields CDR1 KGHSH and CDR2 LQKENI. This CDR3 is built from 16 residues. V dropped 5 bases and J dropped 2; count of bases not matched to a gene: 9. This sequence originates from a woman aged 18-35 years with alopecia areata. Some clones in this sample may be carry-over from other donors' samples. The chain combines TRBV18 with TRBJ2-3, with TRBD1 matching 8 bases. The specimen was whole blood, collected in connection with sensitization to the hapten diphenylcyclopropenone (DPC). CDR3 region: CASSSVRTGYTDTQYF. The CDR3 nucleotides are TGTGCCAGCTCAAGTGTTCGGACAGGGTACACAGATACGCAGTATTTT.